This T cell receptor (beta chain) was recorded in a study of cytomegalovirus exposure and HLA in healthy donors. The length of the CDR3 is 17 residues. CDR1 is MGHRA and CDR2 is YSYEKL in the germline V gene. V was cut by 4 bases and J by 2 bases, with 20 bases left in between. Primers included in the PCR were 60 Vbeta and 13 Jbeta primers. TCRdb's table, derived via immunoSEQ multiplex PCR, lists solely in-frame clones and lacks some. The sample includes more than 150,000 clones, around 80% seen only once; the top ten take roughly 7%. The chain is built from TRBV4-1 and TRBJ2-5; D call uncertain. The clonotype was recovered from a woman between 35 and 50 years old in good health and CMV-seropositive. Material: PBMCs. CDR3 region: CASSLRAGANSQETQYF. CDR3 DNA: TGCGCCAGCAGCCTTCGAGCCGGTGCTAACTCACAAGAGACCCAGTACTTC.